This is a list of T cell receptor beta chains from one sample in a study of regulatory T cells in long-lasting Graves disease. TCRdb called the multiplex PCR reads again in MiXCR, with one record for every CDR3 protein. The table shows 500,000 or so distinct CDR3 sequences, with 15% to 20% occurring only once. The sample was also reused in another study, on T cells in Graves' hyperthyroidism and ophthalmopathy.

This material consisted of peripheral blood mononuclear cells (PBMCs), taken at new diagnosis, from a patient treated with antithyroid drugs. The receptor set was obtained from a woman aged 35-65 years with Graves disease. Each CDR3 is given with its conserved first and last residue. The order of the fields is J gene, clone size, D gene, V gene, CDR3 DNA, CDR3 protein. D genes are given only for firm matches. Some rows mark clone size as missing; the rest say once, few, many or name a class of expanded clone.

j_call: TRBJ1-5; clone_size: many; d_call: TRBD1; v_call: TRBV28; cdr3_nt: TGTGCCAGCAGACTGGACAGGGCCCATCAGCCCCAGCATTTT; cdr3_aa: CASRLDRAHQPQHF
j_call: TRBJ1-2; clone_size: NA; d_call: NA; v_call: TRBV5-8; cdr3_nt: TGTGCCAGCAGAGGGGCCAACAACTATGGCTACACCTTC; cdr3_aa: CASRGANNYGYTF
j_call: TRBJ1-3; clone_size: few; d_call: NA; v_call: TRBV2; cdr3_nt: TGTGCCAGCAGTGTTTTGGCAGGGATCGGAAACACCATATATTTT; cdr3_aa: CASSVLAGIGNTIYF
j_call: TRBJ2-7; clone_size: NA; d_call: TRBD1; v_call: TRBV28; cdr3_nt: TGTGCCAGCAGTTTTCTTACTACGGGCAGAGGACAGGGGTTCTACGAGCAGTACTTC; cdr3_aa: CASSFLTTGRGQGFYEQYF
j_call: TRBJ2-7; clone_size: few; d_call: NA; v_call: TRBV7-9; cdr3_nt: TGTGCCAGCAGCTCCTCGGGGGGCGCACCTCTCTACGAGCAGTACTTC; cdr3_aa: CASSSSGGAPLYEQYF
j_call: TRBJ1-2; clone_size: many; d_call: NA; v_call: TRBV3-1; cdr3_nt: TGTGCCAGCAGCCAAACCGGGACGGTCCATGGCTACACCTTC; cdr3_aa: CASSQTGTVHGYTF
j_call: TRBJ1-1; clone_size: few; d_call: NA; v_call: TRBV10-3; cdr3_nt: TGTGCCATCAGTGGAGTCGTCCCTCCGAGTATAGGGAACACTGAAGCTTTCTTT; cdr3_aa: CAISGVVPPSIGNTEAFF
j_call: TRBJ2-5; clone_size: few; d_call: TRBD2; v_call: TRBV3-1; cdr3_nt: TGTGCCAGCAGCCAAACACCGGGACTAGAGATCGAGACCCAGTACTTC; cdr3_aa: CASSQTPGLEIETQYF
j_call: TRBJ2-7; clone_size: NA; d_call: NA; v_call: TRBV19; cdr3_nt: TGTGCCAGTAGCCCACAGGGAATGGGGAGCTCCTACGAGCAGTACTTC; cdr3_aa: CASSPQGMGSSYEQYF
j_call: TRBJ2-2; clone_size: NA; d_call: NA; v_call: TRBV5-1; cdr3_nt: TGCGCCAGCAGCTTGGCTTCGGCGGACTCTGGCGGGGAGCTGTTTTTT; cdr3_aa: CASSLASADSGGELFF
j_call: TRBJ1-1; clone_size: few; d_call: NA; v_call: TRBV5-1; cdr3_nt: TGCGCCAGCAGCTTGGAGGCACAGGGATCCACTGAAGCTTTCTTT; cdr3_aa: CASSLEAQGSTEAFF
j_call: TRBJ2-3; clone_size: NA; d_call: NA; v_call: TRBV3-1; cdr3_nt: TGTGCCAGCAGCCGCCGGGACTCGAGCACAGATACGCAGTATTTT; cdr3_aa: CASSRRDSSTDTQYF
j_call: TRBJ2-7; clone_size: NA; d_call: NA; v_call: TRBV28; cdr3_nt: TGTGCCAGCAGCTGGGAATCCGGGACCTACGAGCAGTACTTC; cdr3_aa: CASSWESGTYEQYF
j_call: TRBJ1-1; clone_size: few; d_call: NA; v_call: TRBV3-1; cdr3_nt: TGTGCCAGCAGCCAATGGACCTTGGGCAAGAACACTGAAGCTTTCTTT; cdr3_aa: CASSQWTLGKNTEAFF
j_call: TRBJ1-1; clone_size: NA; d_call: NA; v_call: TRBV3-1; cdr3_nt: TGTGCCAGCGGCCAAGAGGTGGGTCGCGCTGAAGCTTTCTTT; cdr3_aa: CASGQEVGRAEAFF
j_call: TRBJ1-3; clone_size: few; d_call: NA; v_call: TRBV4-1; cdr3_nt: TGCGCCAGCAGCCTTCTCCTGGACGCCCGGTTCCCTGGAAACACCATATATTTT; cdr3_aa: CASSLLLDARFPGNTIYF
j_call: TRBJ2-3; clone_size: NA; d_call: NA; v_call: TRBV20-1; cdr3_nt: TGCAGTGCTAGAGTGGGGGGGCCAAAAGATACGCAGTATTTT; cdr3_aa: CSARVGGPKDTQYF
j_call: TRBJ2-2; clone_size: NA; d_call: TRBD1; v_call: TRBV20-1; cdr3_nt: TGCACCCCCGACGACAGGGTGGTAGGCGGGGAGCTGTTTTTT; cdr3_aa: CTPDDRVVGGELFF
j_call: TRBJ2-7; clone_size: NA; d_call: NA; v_call: TRBV20-1; cdr3_nt: TGCAGTGCTAGAGGACAGGCAGGCTACGAGCAGTACTTC; cdr3_aa: CSARGQAGYEQYF
j_call: TRBJ1-1; clone_size: many; d_call: NA; v_call: TRBV5-6; cdr3_nt: TGTGCCAGCAGCTTGGGAGCGGGAGGAGACACTGAAGCTTTCTTT; cdr3_aa: CASSLGAGGDTEAFF
j_call: TRBJ1-4; clone_size: NA; d_call: TRBD1; v_call: TRBV15; cdr3_nt: TGTGCCACCAGAGGACAGGGAAGTGAAAAACTGTTTTTT; cdr3_aa: CATRGQGSEKLFF
j_call: TRBJ1-4; clone_size: NA; d_call: NA; v_call: TRBV10-1; cdr3_nt: TGCGCCAGCAGAGGCTCGGGGGGCGATGAAAAACTGTTTTTT; cdr3_aa: CASRGSGGDEKLFF
j_call: TRBJ2-7; clone_size: NA; d_call: NA; v_call: TRBV6-5; cdr3_nt: TGTGCCAGCAGTTATCTCCCGGGTCGCGGGCTCCACGAGCAGTACTTC; cdr3_aa: CASSYLPGRGLHEQYF
j_call: TRBJ1-4; clone_size: NA; d_call: NA; v_call: TRBV5-1; cdr3_nt: TGCGCCAGCAGCAACAGTGGCACTAATGAAAAACTGTTTTTT; cdr3_aa: CASSNSGTNEKLFF
j_call: TRBJ1-1; clone_size: many; d_call: NA; v_call: TRBV28; cdr3_nt: TGTGCCAGCAGTCCGCACTCAGGGTCCAACACTGAAGCTTTCTTT; cdr3_aa: CASSPHSGSNTEAFF
j_call: TRBJ2-1; clone_size: many; d_call: NA; v_call: TRBV6-2/TRBV6-3; cdr3_nt: TGTGCCAGCAGTTTCGAGGGATACAATGAGCAGTTCTTC; cdr3_aa: CASSFEGYNEQFF
j_call: TRBJ2-5; clone_size: few; d_call: NA; v_call: TRBV24-1; cdr3_nt: TGTGCCACCAGTGATGTCGGGCTCGAGGGGGAGACCCAGTACTTC; cdr3_aa: CATSDVGLEGETQYF
j_call: TRBJ1-1; clone_size: many; d_call: NA; v_call: TRBV3-1; cdr3_nt: TGTGCCAGCAGCCAAGACCGCCTACCCACACGGGGCACTGAAGCTTTCTTT; cdr3_aa: CASSQDRLPTRGTEAFF
j_call: TRBJ2-1; clone_size: few; d_call: NA; v_call: TRBV5-1; cdr3_nt: TGCGCCAGCAGCTTGGGGGGCGGAGCCGACTACAATGAGCAGTTCTTC; cdr3_aa: CASSLGGGADYNEQFF
j_call: TRBJ1-4; clone_size: many; d_call: TRBD1; v_call: TRBV5-1; cdr3_nt: TGCGCCAGCAGCCCTGAGGGTGCCGGGACAGGGAACGGAAAACTGTTTTTT; cdr3_aa: CASSPEGAGTGNGKLFF
j_call: TRBJ2-7; clone_size: many; d_call: NA; v_call: TRBV28; cdr3_nt: TGTGCCAGCAGGGGAAGATGGGACTCGGGAAAGTACGAGCAGTACTTC; cdr3_aa: CASRGRWDSGKYEQYF
j_call: TRBJ1-4; clone_size: few; d_call: NA; v_call: TRBV20-1; cdr3_nt: TGCAGTGCTAGGGCGGGACCGAATAATGAAAAACTGTTTTTT; cdr3_aa: CSARAGPNNEKLFF
j_call: TRBJ1-2; clone_size: many; d_call: TRBD1; v_call: TRBV28; cdr3_nt: TGTGCCAGCAGTTTTCAGCAGGGGGCGCGGTACTATGGCTACACCTTC; cdr3_aa: CASSFQQGARYYGYTF
j_call: TRBJ1-2; clone_size: many; d_call: NA; v_call: TRBV10-3; cdr3_nt: TGTGCCATCAGTGCCCGAGCGGGACCCAACTATGGCTACACCTTC; cdr3_aa: CAISARAGPNYGYTF
j_call: TRBJ2-3; clone_size: few; d_call: TRBD2; v_call: TRBV12-3/TRBV12-4; cdr3_nt: TGTGCCAGCAGTTTTGAAGGACTAGCGGGATCCCACGGGGCAGATACGCAGTATTTT; cdr3_aa: CASSFEGLAGSHGADTQYF
j_call: TRBJ2-5; clone_size: many; d_call: NA; v_call: TRBV28; cdr3_nt: TGTGCCAGCAGTTTCGGTCTAGGCAGTTCGGAGACCCAGTACTTC; cdr3_aa: CASSFGLGSSETQYF